The following is a TCR beta chain sequence with its context. This sample stems from a study of T cell responses to AZD1222 COVID-19 vaccine. The ends lost 5 bases at V and 3 bases at J; junction bases unmatched: 5. The CDR3 consists of 14 residues. CDR1 and CDR2 (germline): LNHDA, SQIVND (reference sequence). TCRdb's copy holds only in-frame clones and misses some; the assay was immunoSEQ multiplex PCR. The sample carries approximately 150,000 clones, approximately 92% recorded once. The source was peripheral blood, collected on day 0 of AZD1222 vaccination. The rearrangement uses TRBV19 and TRBJ2-7; 9 positions agree with TRBD1. The clonotype comes from an adult in good health. The CDR3 is CASSPWDRVYEQYF. As DNA, the CDR3 is TGTGCCAGTAGTCCGTGGGACAGGGTCTACGAGCAGTACTTC.